This T cell receptor (beta chain) was observed in a study of cytomegalovirus exposure and HLA in healthy donors. Turning to the study itself: The early release's HLA-typed donors yielded 78 million or so unique TCRs.

The germline V and J ends were trimmed by 6 bases and 12 bases, with 12 bases remaining between them. The CDR3 covers 12 residues. Germline CDR1 reads LNHDA; CDR2 reads SQIVND (reference sequence). Overall study findings and caveats: TCR beta V- and J-gene trimming, according to a later analysis, was linked to a missense DCLRE1C variant. Excluded: some indistinguishable V segments such as TRBV6-2 and TRBV6-3.

In regard to this clone: The target antigen is unknown.

The PCR made use of 60 Vbeta and 13 Jbeta primers. Authors' analysis steps: As a later analysis found, there were approximately 80 million unique TCR beta chains, of which roughly 11 million were shared. The data were produced by immunoSEQ multiplex PCR, yet TCRdb's version contains in-frame clones alone and is incomplete. V and J calls and clone size come straight from that table; D and trimming were deduced from the DNA. The table lists about 230,000 clones, about 77% of them singletons. The sequenced sample consisted of PBMCs. This sequence originates from a boy younger than 18 in good health and CMV-seronegative. The genes are TRBV19 and TRBJ1-6; tentative D call: TRBD1 (6 bases). CDR3 residues: CASSTTGKPLHF. CDR3 sequence (DNA): TGTGCCAGTAGCACTACAGGGAAACCCCTCCACTTT.